These 8 T cell receptor beta chains were all obtained from the same sample, sequenced in a study of T cells in Graves' hyperthyroidism and ophthalmopathy. Amplification of TCR beta CDR3 regions was performed using RNA transcripts as template. Carried out on the TCR CDR3, a first-round RT-PCR used the HTBI primer set. TCRdb used MiXCR to reprocess the multiplex PCR reads, holding one entry per CDR3 protein. The data hold about 290,000 distinct CDR3 sequences, with around 15% observed a single time. Material: blood. The receptors stem from a woman in her thirties or forties with Graves' hyperthyroidism.

The CDR3 coding sequence is TGCAGTGCTACATCCCGCCGGGACAGGGGCTACGAGCAGTACTTC. Its translation is CSATSRRDRGYEQYF. The gene calls are TRBV20-1 and TRBJ2-7, with 10 bases that match TRBD1. CDR1 DFQATT and CDR2 SNEGSKA come from the germline V gene (reference sequence). V was clipped by 4 bases and J by 3 bases; unmatched bases: 9. The CDR3 extends over 15 amino acids.

This clonotype was picked up many times. The chain uses TRBV20-1 and TRBJ1-2; D might be TRBD1 (6 bases). V lost 2 bases and J 8 bases, leaving 12 bases between the germline ends. There are 12 residues in the CDR3. CDR1 DFQATT and CDR2 SNEGSKA come from the germline V gene (reference sequence). This chain's CDR3 is CSARSGGDGYTF. In nucleotides, the CDR3 is TGCAGTGCTAGATCCGGGGGCGACGGCTACACCTTC.

The V gene is TRBV10-3, the J gene TRBJ2-2; D is undetermined. V was cut by 0 bases and J by 1 base, with 12 bases left in between. Germline lookup yields CDR1 ENHRY and CDR2 SYGVKD. The CDR3 covers 17 residues. The CDR3 loop reads CAISESTLGKNTGELFF. The DNA for the CDR3 is TGTGCCATCAGTGAGTCCACCCTAGGAAAGAACACCGGGGAGCTGTTTTTT.

This chain links TRBV10-3 with TRBJ2-7, with D perhaps assigned TRBD1 or TRBD2 (7 bases each). The CDR3 totals 13 residues. Germline V gives CDR1 ENHRY, CDR2 SYGVKD. The V end lost 6 bases, the J end lost 5 bases, and 14 bases lay between the germline ends. CDR3 nucleotide sequence: TGTGCCATCAGCCTGGCAGGGGGGGACGAGCAGTACTTC. Encoded protein: CAISLAGGDEQYF.

The chain links TRBV4-1 to TRBJ2-3; 7 nucleotides match TRBD1. Trimming took 6 bases from V and 1 from J; bases not matched to a gene: 16. CDR3 length: 18 residues. The V gene's germline CDR1 is MGHRA and CDR2 YSYEKL. The CDR3 region has the DNA TGCGCCAGCAGATCAACCGGTACCCTAACAGGGGGCACAGATACGCAGTATTTT. Encoded protein: CASRSTGTLTGGTDTQYF.

There are many counts of this clonotype. V and J are TRBV7-2 and TRBJ2-1; 8 nucleotides align to TRBD2. CDR1 SGHTA and CDR2 FQGNSA come from the germline V gene. The CDR3 is 15 amino acids. Unmatched junction bases numbered 3, after V lost 1 base and J lost 4 bases. The CDR3 protein is CASSLEREPYNEQFF. The CDR3 DNA is TGTGCCAGCAGCTTAGAGCGGGAGCCATACAATGAGCAGTTCTTC.

This clonotype was counted at least ten times. The CDR3 DNA reads as TGTGCCAGCAGCGAAAACCCTGCCGTCTCGTACCAAGAGACCCAGTACTTC. This sequence encodes CASSENPAVSYQETQYF. V and J are TRBV3-1 and TRBJ2-5, with D unclear. This CDR3 has 17 amino acids. Trimming removed 5 bases at V and 0 bases at J, with 19 bases between. Germline V gene data show CDR1 as LGHDT and CDR2 as YNNKEL (reference sequence).

The chain employs TRBV29-1 and TRBJ1-2; TRBD1 might be the D (5 bases). Germline V gene sequence: CDR1 SQVTM, CDR2 ANQGSEA. This CDR3 has 13 amino acids. Between the trimmed V and J ends, which lost 5 bases and 4 bases, there was a span of 14 bases. CDR3 region: CSVSGGRGYGYTF. The CDR3 DNA follows: TGCAGCGTTTCCGGGGGGAGAGGCTATGGCTACACCTTC.